This TCR beta chain is drawn from a study of Ad26.COV2.S vaccination and SARS-CoV-2 variants (dated by TCRdb to about 2021). Regarding the complete study: Donors in the vaccine arm were drawn from COV1001, a phase I-IIa trial of Ad26.COV2.S in healthy adults that was multicentre, randomized, double-blind and placebo-controlled. Ad26.COV2.S was administered intramuscularly at 5 x 10^10 or 1 x 10^11 viral particles, either as a single shot or as two shots given 56 days apart. TCRbeta repertoire sequencing served as the tool for gauging how specific and how broad the SARS-CoV-2-reactive T cell receptors were following Ad26.COV2.S vaccination. The TCR-sequenced set comprised around 30 samples: roughly 19 Ad26.COV2.S vaccine recipients, 5 placebo recipients and 8 SARS-CoV-2 convalescent individuals. Participants in the trial were split at random into five groups of five each, receiving low-dose or high-dose Ad26.COV2.S once or twice, or else placebo on both occasions. Throughout the experiments and outcome assessment, investigators stayed blinded to trial group allocation.

The label giving this sample's treatment or condition can be read as: some 20 received Ad26.COV2.S at low or high dose, single or two shots; a few received placebo; per-sample allocation not given. Repertoires of vaccine and placebo recipients were sequenced from samples taken on day 63 after the first injection. Between 29 July and 7 August 2020, Cohort 1b enrolled around 25 adults aged 18-55 years at one site in Boston, USA. Ad26.COV2.S was a replication-incompetent adenovirus type 26 vector expressing a prefusion-stabilized SARS-CoV-2 spike protein from the original Wuhan strain. The table lists this clone with a few counts. Its antigen is unknown. No qualities accompany the bases; no much larger clone lies one base away. Overall study outcomes, separate from this receptor: Non-spike TCR breadth was comparable between vaccine and placebo recipients, consistent with the vaccine containing only spike. The study was not powered to compare responses between vaccine doses or regimens. After vaccination, substantial breadth of spike-specific CD8+ and CD4+ T cell responses was reported. Ad26.COV2.S recipients had higher spike-specific TCR breadth than placebo recipients (P = 0.0014). The authors noted that total T cell responses may have been underestimated by the TCR breadth and depth analyses.

The immunoSEQ Assay was the method used to sequence TCRbeta CDR3 regions. After extraction, genomic DNA underwent amplification by bias-controlled multiplex PCR, followed by high-throughput sequencing. On the authors' methods: To quantify the absolute abundance of every unique TCRbeta CDR3 region, sequences were collapsed and filtered. T cell fraction was estimated by normalization of TCRbeta template counts to usable DNA, with usable DNA being measured through amplification of reference genes present in all nucleated cells. Repertoire TCRs were annotated as SARS-CoV-2-specific when V gene, CDR3 amino acid sequence and J gene were exactly matched to a known reactive TCR set. The reference SARS-CoV-2 TCR set was derived from MIRA and filtered for enrichment in COVID-19-positive ImmuneCODE repertoires, a step that removed public or cross-reactive TCRs. Using the MIRA antigens, annotated TCRs were further analysed by specific ORF or by position within an ORF. Breadth was defined as annotated unique rearrangements over total unique productive rearrangements; depth was the summed frequency of those rearrangements. Group comparisons of TCR breadth used two-sided Wilcoxon rank-sum tests. The source is immuneACCESS, and TCRdb retained only in-frame sequences with V and J called. Part of the clones is not carried over; for the studies checked, unresolved V genes explain less than half of this, and the remainder is unexplained. From that table come the V and J calls and clone size; the DNA was used to work out D and trimming. The sample table shows some 460,000 clones, and roughly nine tenths are seen once. 1.7% of the sample goes to the ten largest clones.

This receptor was identified in a person aged 18-60 years who received the Ad26.COV2.S COVID-19 vaccine or a placebo. This material consisted of peripheral blood, taken in a trial of Ad26.COV2.S vaccine versus placebo.

The encoded CDR3 is CSVCFWDRIYGYTF. The nucleotide sequence reads TGCAGCGTATGCTTTTGGGACAGGATCTATGGCTACACCTTC. The chain was built from TRBV29-1 and TRBJ1-2, with 8 middle bases fitting TRBD1. CDR1 and CDR2, per the germline V gene, are SQVTM and ANQGSEA. Trimming leaves V shorter by 6 bases and J shorter by 4 bases, with the junction holding 10 bases beyond the gene matches. The CDR3 runs 14 residues from the cysteine to the phenylalanine. Just CDR3 DNA is preserved here, 42 bases in frame from base 1. Supplemented by the reference TRBV29-1 and TRBJ1-2 proteins around the CDR3, the complete variable domain is SAVISQKPSRDICQRGTSLTIQCQVDSQVTMMFWYRQQPGQSLTLIATANQGSEATYESGFVIDKFPISRPNLTFSTLTVSNMSPEDSSIYLCSVCFWDRIYGYTFGSGTRLTVV.